Shown below are 31 T cell receptor beta chains from a single sample sequenced in a study of shared clonotypes between healthy human individuals. Data came from immunoSEQ multiplex PCR; TCRdb stores just in-frame clones and leaves some out. This table has just over 2,000,000 clones, 85% to 95% appearing once. CD45RO-negative, CCR7-selected cells formed the naive CD8 fraction, which excluded terminally differentiated effector memory CD45RA+ cells. Sequencing was performed on naive CD8+ T cells sorted from blood. These receptors all come from a man between 18 and 29 years old in good health.

The chain joins TRBV28 to TRBJ2-5; the D is unclear. The germline gives CDR1 MDHEN, CDR2 SYDVKM. V lost 3 bases to trimming and J lost 5 bases, with 10 bases between them. The CDR3 totals 13 residues. CDR3 DNA sequence: TGTGCCAGCAGTTTCTATATGGGGGAGACCCAGTACTTC. Amino acid sequence: CASSFYMGETQYF.

The chain carries TRBV29-1 and TRBJ2-7, with TRBD2 matching 9 bases. V lost 5 bases, J lost 5 bases, and 10 bases stayed unmatched. Per germline, CDR1 SQVTM and CDR2 ANQGSEA. The length of the CDR3 is 14 residues. The CDR3 region has the DNA TGCAGCGTTCTAAGGCGGGGGGGCGTCGACGAGCAGTACTTC. This translates into CSVLRRGGVDEQYF.

The gene calls are TRBV19 and TRBJ1-1; D remains unclear. V was trimmed by 5 bases and J by 4 bases, leaving 11 bases between them. CDR3 length equals 13 residues. Germline-derived CDR1 and CDR2 are LNHDA and SQIVND (reference sequence). The CDR3 DNA reads TGTGCCAGTAGTCTAGGGAGGTCCACTGAAGCTTTCTTT. It codes for CASSLGRSTEAFF.

V and J are TRBV9 and TRBJ2-7, with 7 bases fitting TRBD1. Germline-derived CDR1 and CDR2 are SGDLS and YYNGEE. The CDR3 length is 15 residues. The ends lost 1 base at V and 0 bases at J; junction bases unmatched: 4. CDR3 bases: TGTGCCAGCAGCGTATATCCAGGGGGCTCCTACGAGCAGTACTTC. Translation gives CASSVYPGGSYEQYF.

The rearrangement joins TRBV13 to TRBJ2-3; 7 bases agree with TRBD1. Unmatched junction bases numbered 7, after V lost 5 bases and J lost 5 bases. The CDR3 sequence is 14 residues long. The germline CDR1 and CDR2 sequences are PRHDT and FYEKMQ (reference sequence). CDR3 loop: CASSLQGSVDTQYF. Written as DNA, the CDR3 is TGTGCCAGCAGCCTACAGGGGTCGGTAGATACGCAGTATTTT.

The V call is TRBV7-2, the J call TRBJ2-1; 8 nucleotides agree with TRBD1. CDR1 is SGHTA and CDR2 is FQGNSA in the germline V gene. Trimming took 6 bases from V and 10 from J; bases not matched to a gene: 8. The CDR3 is 13 amino acids. CDR3 region: CASRATGESEQFF. For the CDR3, the DNA is TGTGCCAGCAGAGCGACAGGGGAAAGCGAGCAGTTCTTC.

The chain joins TRBV7-8 to TRBJ1-6; D possibly corresponds to TRBD1 (6 bases). The V gene's germline CDR1 is SGHVS and CDR2 FQNEAQ. V lost 2 bases and J 5 bases, leaving 10 bases between the germline ends. The CDR3 is made up of 15 amino acids. CDR3 in amino acids: CASSLSGADNSPLHF. The CDR3 DNA is TGTGCCAGCAGCTTATCGGGGGCGGATAATTCACCCCTCCACTTT.

This clone was seen a single time. CDR3 coding DNA: TGTGCCAGCAGCTTACCCGGGGGTGGGAACATTCAGTACTTC. Translation gives CASSLPGGGNIQYF. The chain joins TRBV7-9 to TRBJ2-4; possibly TRBD2 for D (6 bases). Germline CDR1 is SEHNR and CDR2 is FQNEAQ (reference sequence). CDR3 length: 14 residues. Trimming took 2 bases from V and 7 from J, leaving 12 bases between them.

The sample holds one count of this clone. The J gene is TRBJ1-2, the V gene TRBV6-5; 7 bases map to TRBD1. Germline V gene sequence: CDR1 MNHEY, CDR2 SVGAGI. J was trimmed by 2 bases and V by 6 bases; bases with no gene match: 6. The CDR3 runs to 14 residues. The CDR3 loop reads CASSPMTGNYGYTF. CDR3 sequence (DNA): TGTGCCAGCAGCCCCATGACAGGGAACTATGGCTACACCTTC.

The rearrangement uses TRBV27 and TRBJ2-5, with D possibly being TRBD1 or TRBD2 (6 bases each). Germline CDR1 is MNHEY and CDR2 is SMNVEV (reference sequence). Trimming shortened V by 4 bases and J by 1 base, and 10 bases separated the two germline ends. This CDR3 region has 14 residues. The CDR3 bases are TGTGCCAGCAGTTCTGGGGGGCCCCAAGAGACCCAGTACTTC. Translation gives CASSSGGPQETQYF.

V usage is TRBV28 and J usage is TRBJ2-7; 9 nucleotides line up with TRBD1. Germline trimming cut 7 bases from V and 0 bases from J; bases unmatched to any gene: 7. CDR3 length: 15 amino acids. CDR1 and CDR2 from the germline V gene are MDHEN and SYDVKM. The CDR3 region has the DNA TGTGCCAGCACCTCCGGGACAGGGCTCTCCTACGAGCAGTACTTC. As protein: CASTSGTGLSYEQYF.

A single count supports this clone. This chain links TRBV5-4 with TRBJ2-7; D is possibly TRBD1 (6 bases). Germline assignment: CDR1 SGHNT and CDR2 YYREEE (reference sequence). CDR3 length equals 15 residues. Trimming removed 4 bases at V and 2 bases at J, with 16 bases between. CDR3 residues: CASSDEAGVPYEQYF. The CDR3 region has the DNA TGTGCCAGCAGCGACGAGGCAGGGGTGCCCTACGAGCAGTACTTC.

The rearrangement uses TRBV7-9 and TRBJ2-7; TRBD2 aligns across 13 bases. The CDR3 spans 16 residues. The V segment lost 6 bases and the J segment 1 base; nucleotides outside the gene matches: 6. Germline lookup yields CDR1 SEHNR and CDR2 FQNEAQ (reference sequence). CDR3 loop: CASRGLAGAVSYEQYF. The CDR3 nucleotides read TGTGCCAGCAGAGGACTAGCGGGAGCCGTTTCCTACGAGCAGTACTTC.

In this sample, this clone turned up once. V is TRBV4-3 and J is TRBJ2-5; maybe TRBD1 (6 bases). Germline V lookup: CDR1 LGHNA, CDR2 YSLEER. V lost 0 bases and J lost 3, with 11 bases in between. This CDR3 spans 15 amino acids. Here the CDR3 reads CASSQDPGVEETQYF. In DNA, the CDR3 is TGCGCCAGCAGCCAAGATCCAGGGGTAGAAGAGACCCAGTACTTC.

This chain uses TRBV5-4 with TRBJ2-7; 8 bases line up with TRBD1. The CDR3 is 15 amino acids. Per the germline V gene, CDR1 is SGHNT and CDR2 is YYREEE (reference sequence). Trimming cost V 4 bases and J 4 bases; bases outside gene matches: 10. The CDR3 protein is CASSPDRENYYEQYF. As DNA, the CDR3 is TGTGCCAGCAGCCCGGACAGGGAGAACTATTACGAGCAGTACTTC.

The rearrangement uses TRBV13 and TRBJ1-1; TRBD1 might be the D (5 bases). CDR1 and CDR2 from the germline V gene are PRHDT and FYEKMQ (reference sequence). V lost 6 bases and J 0 bases, leaving 11 bases between the germline ends. CDR3 length: 14 residues. The CDR3 DNA is TGTGCCAGCAGTTATCAGGGTCTGAACACTGAAGCTTTCTTT. Its translation is CASSYQGLNTEAFF.

The CDR3 coding sequence is TGTGCCAGCAGTTACCTGTCCGAAGCTTTCTTT. Residues: CASSYLSEAFF. The V and J genes are TRBV6-6 and TRBJ1-1; D remains unclear. Trimming took 2 bases from V and 8 from J, leaving 6 bases between them. CDR1 is MNHNY, CDR2 SVGAGI, per germline (reference sequence). This CDR3 region has 11 residues.

The gene calls are TRBV18 and TRBJ2-1, with D perhaps matching TRBD1 or TRBD2 (5 bases each). The germline V gene has CDR1 KGHSH and CDR2 LQKENI. Trimming cost V 3 bases and J 8 bases, with 17 bases left between them. The CDR3 has 15 amino acids. CDR3 region: CASSPRDGFNDEQFF. The CDR3 region has the DNA TGTGCCAGCTCACCTCGGGACGGTTTTAACGATGAGCAGTTCTTC.

The gene calls are TRBV21-1 and TRBJ1-1. TRBV21-1 is listed as a pseudogene. This CDR3 has 16 amino acids. The CDR3 loop is CASSTNIASPGTEAFF. The CDR3 DNA reads TGTGCCAGCAGCACCAATATCGCCTCCCCGGGCACTGAAGCTTTCTTT.

The rearrangement links TRBV2 to TRBJ1-6, with 7 positions matching TRBD1. The CDR3 consists of 20 residues. With V trimmed by 0 bases and J by 0 bases, 11 bases remained unmatched. Germline V gene sequence: CDR1 SNHLY, CDR2 FYNNEI. This CDR3 reads CASSEAGQGVGSSYNSPLHF. The CDR3 DNA is TGTGCCAGCAGTGAAGCCGGCCAGGGGGTCGGAAGCTCCTATAATTCACCCCTCCACTTT.

The chain has TRBV6-6 and TRBJ2-1; D is possibly TRBD1 (5 bases). This CDR3 contains 13 residues. The V end was cut by 2 bases, the J end by 8 bases, with 10 bases between. The germline V gene has CDR1 MNHNY and CDR2 SVGAGI (reference sequence). This CDR3 reads CASSYAQGYEQFF. The CDR3, as DNA: TGTGCCAGCAGTTACGCTCAGGGTTATGAGCAGTTCTTC.

This chain connects TRBV15 to TRBJ2-7; no clear D gene. V was cut by 1 base and J by 5 bases, with 9 bases left in between. This CDR3 is built from 13 residues. The germline CDR1 and CDR2 sequences are LNHNV and YYDKDF (reference sequence). CDR3 amino acids: CATSRANHHEQYF. The CDR3 DNA reads TGTGCCACCAGCAGAGCTAATCATCACGAGCAGTACTTC.

The chain carries TRBV28 and TRBJ2-1, with TRBD1 as a possible D gene (6 bases). Germline V lookup: CDR1 MDHEN, CDR2 SYDVKM. Trimming left V 1 base short and J 8 bases short, with 12 bases between. CDR3 size: 14 residues. The CDR3 sequence is CASSLFGTWDEQFF. The DNA of the CDR3 is TGTGCCAGCAGTTTATTCGGGACATGGGATGAGCAGTTCTTC. The full variable domain, its missing parts supplied by reference TRBV28 and TRBJ2-1, is DVKVTQSSRYLVKRTGEKVFLECVQDMDHENMFWYRQDPGLGLRLIYFSYDVKMKEKGDIPEGYSVSREKKERFSLILESASTNQTSMYLCASSLFGTWDEQFFGPGTRLTVL.

The chain employs TRBV27 and TRBJ1-1; tentatively, D is TRBD1 (6 bases). The CDR3 consists of 11 residues. Germline values: CDR1 MNHEY, CDR2 SMNVEV (reference sequence). V lost 5 bases, J lost 11 bases, and 12 bases lay in between. The DNA for the CDR3 is TGTGCCAGCAGTGAGGGGGTTGTGGCTTTCTTT. Protein product: CASSEGVVAFF.

CDR3 DNA sequence: TGTGCCAGCAGTCACAAGGACAGGGGGCTTAATTCACCCCTCCACTTT. Its translation: CASSHKDRGLNSPLHF. The V gene is TRBV7-9, the J gene TRBJ1-6; TRBD1 aligns across 11 bases. CDR1 and CDR2 from the germline V gene are SEHNR and FQNEAQ (reference sequence). J gave up 6 bases and V 6 bases, and 7 bases lay outside the gene matches. The CDR3 is 16 amino acids.

The rearrangement links TRBV9 to TRBJ1-1, with D tentatively TRBD1 (6 bases). V gave up 4 bases and J gave up 6 bases, with 13 bases separating them. This CDR3 contains 13 residues. Germline V CDR1 and CDR2: SGDLS, YYNGEE. The CDR3 coding sequence is TGTGCCAGCAGCAACGCCGGGGGCGCTGAAGCTTTCTTT. Protein product: CASSNAGGAEAFF.

The chain recombines TRBV6-1 with TRBJ2-7, with a tentative D call TRBD1 (6 bases). V was shortened by 3 bases and J by 3 bases, with 9 bases between the two germline ends. The CDR3 runs to 13 residues. Germline CDR1 MNHNS, CDR2 SASEGT. This CDR3 reads CASSDIRGYEQYF. For the CDR3, the DNA is TGTGCCAGCAGTGATATCAGGGGCTACGAGCAGTACTTC.

This clone has only a few counts. This rearrangement joins TRBV6-1 to TRBJ1-2; 9 nucleotides align to TRBD1. The germline gives CDR1 MNHNS, CDR2 SASEGT. After removal of 2 bases from V and 5 bases from J, the junction contained 9 bases not matched to a gene. The CDR3 has 16 amino acids. As DNA, the CDR3 is TGTGCCAGCAGTGAAAAGGACAGGGGAGATTGGTATGGCTACACCTTC. This codes for CASSEKDRGDWYGYTF.

This clone showed up just a few times. The same CDR3 also results from other DNA sequences found in this sample. The chain links TRBV11-2 to TRBJ2-1, with 7 nucleotides matching TRBD2. Germline V gene sequence: CDR1 SGHAT, CDR2 FQNNGV. The junction had 2 bases not matched to a gene; V was cut back by 3 bases and J by 0 bases. The CDR3 spans 15 residues. The CDR3 DNA reads TGTGCCAGCAGCTTGGGCGGGAGCTCCTACAATGAGCAGTTCTTC. This gives the protein CASSLGGSSYNEQFF.

Regarding this clone: Different DNA sequences within this sample yield the same CDR3. In DNA form, the CDR3 reads TGTGCCAGCAGCTTAGTGTCCAGCTCCTACAATGAGCAGTTCTTC. It is translated as CASSLVSSSYNEQFF. V gene TRBV7-2 combines with J gene TRBJ2-1; D is undetermined. Germline loops: CDR1 SGHTA, CDR2 FQGNSA. V dropped 1 base and J dropped 0 bases, with 7 bases sitting between them. There are 15 residues in the CDR3.

The chain is built from TRBV19 and TRBJ1-3; D remains ambiguous. The CDR3 loop spans 13 amino acids. Germline V gene sequence: CDR1 LNHDA, CDR2 SQIVND (reference sequence). Trimming took off 2 bases at V and 6 bases at J, with 8 bases between the two ends. CDR3 protein: CASSINWENTIYF. In DNA, the CDR3 is TGTGCCAGTAGTATAAATTGGGAAAACACCATATATTTT.